This is a list of T cell receptor beta chains from one sample in a study of shared clonotypes between healthy human individuals. Generated by immunoSEQ multiplex PCR, the TCRdb table keeps only in-frame clones and is missing some. The repertoire holds approximately 2.5 million clones, with more than 85% as singletons. Material: naive CD4+ T cells from PBMCs. The receptors originated from a man between 18 and 29 years old in good health. Some clones in this sample may be carry-over from other donors' samples. Each CDR3 is given with its conserved first and last residue. D genes are given only for firm matches. Clone size is not always given. Where it is, it says once, few, many or a class for expanded clones.

>-|TRBD1|TRBJ2-3|14|TRBV9
CASSPGTATDTQYF
TGTGCCAGCAGCCCAGGGACAGCAACAGATACGCAGTATTTT
>-|-|TRBJ2-1|13|TRBV7-3
CASSLKSENEQFF
TGTGCCAGCAGCTTAAAATCCGAGAATGAGCAGTTCTTC
>-|TRBD1|TRBJ2-1|13|TRBV29-1
CSGNGGQGDEQFF
TGCAGCGGAAATGGTGGACAGGGCGATGAGCAGTTCTTC
>once|-|TRBJ2-5|15|TRBV4-2
CASSQVRQGQETQYF
TGTGCCAGCAGCCAAGTAAGGCAGGGCCAAGAGACCCAGTACTTC
>-|TRBD1|TRBJ1-2|14|TRBV6-5
CASSSPGQGYGYTF
TGTGCCAGCAGTTCCCCAGGACAGGGGTATGGCTACACCTTC
>-|TRBD2|TRBJ2-5|14|TRBV7-2
CASTSRGSPGTQYF
TGTGCCAGCACCTCCCGCGGGAGTCCCGGGACCCAGTACTTC
>-|TRBD2|TRBJ2-2|18|TRBV2
CASSQIPFTSGNTGELFF
TGTGCCAGCAGTCAAATACCATTCACTAGCGGTAACACCGGGGAGCTGTTTTTT
>-|-|TRBJ2-7|16|TRBV28
CASSGSRGGASYEQYF
TGTGCCAGCAGTGGGTCTAGAGGGGGGGCCTCCTACGAGCAGTACTTC
>-|-|TRBJ2-5|14|TRBV11-2
CASSPKSEMETQYF
TGTGCCAGCAGCCCTAAATCGGAGATGGAGACCCAGTACTTC
>few|TRBD1|TRBJ1-2|15|TRBV19
CASSSTGEANYGYTF
TGTGCCAGTAGTTCAACAGGGGAAGCTAACTATGGCTACACCTTC
>once|-|TRBJ1-3|15|TRBV7-9
CASSFERSSGNTIYF
TGTGCCAGCAGCTTTGAGCGGAGCTCTGGAAACACCATATATTTT
>-|-|TRBJ2-1|14|TRBV9
CASSVSGQYNEQFF
TGTGCCAGCAGCGTGTCGGGCCAGTACAATGAGCAGTTCTTC
>-|TRBD2|TRBJ2-7|13|TRBV10-2
CASTTSGSHEQYF
TGCGCCAGCACCACTAGCGGGAGCCACGAGCAGTACTTC
>once|-|TRBJ2-1|15|TRBV5-1
CASSLVRAAYNEQFF
TGCGCCAGCAGCTTGGTCAGGGCGGCCTACAATGAGCAGTTCTTC
>-|-|TRBJ2-3|14|TRBV4-1
CASSQGGGTDTQYF
TGCGCCAGCAGCCAAGGAGGAGGCACAGATACGCAGTATTTT
>-|-|TRBJ2-5|13|TRBV5-1
CASSLWGPETQYF
TGCGCCAGCAGCTTGTGGGGGCCCGAGACCCAGTACTTC
>-|-|TRBJ2-2|19|TRBV4-3
CASSQEQLPGLRPTGELFF
TGCGCCAGCAGCCAAGAACAACTACCGGGACTTAGACCAACCGGGGAGCTGTTTTTT
>-|TRBD2|TRBJ2-7|14|TRBV6-1
CASSVSGRIHEQYF
TGTGCCAGCAGCGTAAGCGGGAGAATCCACGAGCAGTACTTC
>-|-|TRBJ1-3|16|TRBV5-1
CASSRGTVNSGNTIYF
TGCGCCAGCAGCAGGGGGACGGTAAACTCTGGAAACACCATATATTTT
>-|TRBD2|TRBJ2-7|15|TRBV11-2
CASSHPLRESYEQYF
TGTGCCAGCAGCCATCCCCTGCGGGAGTCCTACGAGCAGTACTTC
>-|-|TRBJ2-4|14|TRBV19
CASMEGLAKNIQYF
TGTGCCAGTATGGAAGGGCTAGCCAAAAACATTCAGTACTTC
>-|-|TRBJ2-1|11|TRBV6-5
CASKTLGEQFF
TGTGCCAGTAAGACACTGGGTGAGCAGTTCTTC
>-|TRBD2|TRBJ2-3|18|TRBV15
CATSSSSRLAGGLDTQYF
TGTGCCACCAGCAGTTCATCCCGACTAGCGGGTGGATTGGATACGCAGTATTTT
>-|-|TRBJ1-5|13|TRBV19
CASSIKGNQPQHF
TGTGCCAGTAGTATTAAGGGAAATCAGCCCCAGCATTTT
>-|-|TRBJ2-7|16|TRBV6-5
CASSYSIPGRGYEQYF
TGTGCCAGCAGTTACTCGATCCCGGGACGCGGCTACGAGCAGTACTTC
>-|TRBD2|TRBJ2-7|16|TRBV7-8
CASSLGSSGIYYEQYF
TGTGCCAGCAGCTTAGGGTCTAGCGGGATTTACTACGAGCAGTACTTC
>-|-|TRBJ1-1|13|TRBV5-1
CASSLTENTEAFF
TGCGCCAGCAGCTTAACAGAGAACACTGAAGCTTTCTTT
>-|TRBD1|TRBJ1-1|15|TRBV28
CASSSRIQGSTEAFF
TGTGCCAGCAGTTCAAGAATACAGGGGAGTACTGAAGCTTTCTTT
>-|-|TRBJ1-2|14|TRBV18
CASFSGTTIYGYTF
TGTGCCAGCTTTTCCGGGACAACCATCTATGGCTACACCTTC
>once|-|TRBJ1-4|15|TRBV19
CASSPRGRSNEKLFF
TGTGCCAGTAGCCCTAGGGGACGGAGTAATGAAAAACTGTTTTTT
>-|-|TRBJ2-7|19|TRBV19
CASSIEGIGPPLRPYEQYF
TGTGCCAGTAGTATAGAGGGGATCGGACCTCCTTTGCGGCCCTACGAGCAGTACTTC
>-|-|TRBJ2-7|11|TRBV28
CASSSFYEQYF
TGTGCCAGCAGTTCTTTTTACGAGCAGTACTTC
>-|-|TRBJ1-1|13|TRBV28
CASSLFDNTEAFF
TGTGCCAGCAGTTTATTCGATAACACTGAAGCTTTCTTT
>-|-|TRBJ1-3|12|TRBV28
CVLSGPGNTIYF
-
>-|-|TRBJ2-7|16|TRBV28
CASSLDTPKRTYEQYF
TGTGCCAGCAGTTTAGACACTCCCAAACGTACCTACGAGCAGTACTTC
>-|TRBD2|TRBJ2-1|16|TRBV9
CASSVGSSGGRNEQFF
TGTGCCAGCAGCGTAGGGTCTAGCGGGGGCAGGAATGAGCAGTTCTTC
>-|TRBD1|TRBJ2-3|16|TRBV5-1
CASSLGQEVSTDTQYF
TGCGCCAGCAGCTTAGGACAGGAAGTTAGCACAGATACGCAGTATTTT
>once|TRBD2|TRBJ2-7|15|TRBV5-1
CASSLALAGSYEQYF
TGCGCCAGCAGCTTGGCGCTAGCGGGCTCCTACGAGCAGTACTTC
>-|TRBD2|TRBJ2-6|18|TRBV28
CASSSHSGRRSGANVLTF
TGTGCCAGCAGTTCCCATAGCGGGAGGCGCTCTGGGGCCAACGTCCTGACTTTC
>-|-|TRBJ2-1|15|TRBV29-1
CSVEDFGRGGNEQFF
TGCAGCGTTGAAGATTTTGGGCGGGGCGGCAATGAGCAGTTCTTC
>-|-|TRBJ2-7|14|TRBV15
CATSRSARGYEQYF
TGTGCCACCAGCAGATCGGCGAGAGGCTACGAGCAGTACTTC
>-|-|TRBJ1-1|15|TRBV4-1
CASSRRGEIGSEAFF
TGCGCCAGCAGCCGCAGGGGCGAAATCGGGTCTGAAGCTTTCTTT
>-|-|TRBJ1-1|12|TRBV6-1
CASSVRNTEAFF
TGTGCCAGCAGTGTGCGTAACACTGAAGCTTTCTTT
>-|-|TRBJ1-1|14|TRBV5-1
CASSSRGGNTEAFF
TGCGCCAGCAGCTCGCGCGGGGGGAACACTGAAGCTTTCTTT
>-|TRBD1|TRBJ2-3|15|TRBV2
CASKLTGVGTDTQYF
TGTGCCAGCAAGTTGACAGGGGTGGGCACAGATACGCAGTATTTT
>-|TRBD2|TRBJ2-1|19|TRBV29-1
CSGRSGASGGTSSYNEQFF
TGCAGCGGAAGGTCCGGGGCTAGCGGGGGAACCAGCTCCTACAATGAGCAGTTCTTC
>-|-|TRBJ2-1|13|TRBV7-2
CASSRDVYNEQFF
TGTGCCAGCAGCCGAGACGTCTACAATGAGCAGTTCTTC
>-|-|TRBJ2-6|19|TRBV29-1
CSVGPRGDSEYSGANVLTF
TGCAGCGTTGGGCCACGCGGGGACAGCGAGTACTCTGGGGCCAACGTCCTGACTTTC
>once|-|TRBJ2-6|12|TRBV29-1
CSVSSGANVLTF
TGCAGCGTTAGTTCTGGGGCCAACGTCCTGACTTTC
>-|TRBD1|TRBJ1-1|12|TRBV27
CASSPEDREAFF
TGTGCCAGCAGTCCAGAGGACAGGGAAGCTTTCTTT
>-|-|TRBJ2-1|14|TRBV11-1
CASSPRRRGHEQFF
TGTGCCAGCAGCCCGCGTCGAAGAGGCCATGAGCAGTTCTTC
>-|-|TRBJ1-3|14|TRBV4-3
CASSLTGTGNTIYF
TGCGCCAGCAGTCTGACAGGTACTGGAAACACCATATATTTT
>-|-|TRBJ2-1|12|TRBV2
CASSGGSNEQFF
TGTGCCAGCAGTGGGGGAAGCAATGAGCAGTTCTTC
>few|-|TRBJ2-3|12|TRBV7-2
CASSARTDTQYF
TGTGCCAGCAGCGCTCGCACAGATACGCAGTATTTT
>-|TRBD1|TRBJ2-6|18|TRBV7-2
CASSPRTGGSSGANVLTF
TGTGCCAGCAGCCCACGGACAGGAGGTTCCTCTGGGGCCAACGTCCTGACTTTC